The 13 T cell receptor beta chains below all came from one sample that was sequenced in a study of identical twins' blood T cells. Each CDR3 protein gets one entry after TCRdb re-called the 5' RACE reads with MiXCR. The data show fewer than 450,000 distinct CDR3 sequences, over 25% seen once. The sequenced sample was PBMCs. These receptors were collected from a woman aged 18-50 years in good health.

This clonotype has only a few counts. V and J are TRBV11-3 and TRBJ2-2, with TRBD2 matching over 10 bases. CDR1 and CDR2 (germline): SGHNT, YENEEA. V shed 8 bases and J 0 bases; nucleotides not matched to a gene: 6. The CDR3 totals 16 residues. CDR3 residues: CASGPSGGSNTGELFF. CDR3 DNA sequence: TGTGCCAGCGGACCTAGCGGGGGTTCGAACACCGGGGAGCTGTTTTTT.

Notes on this clonotype: The missing conserved phenylalanine or tryptophan at the end of this CDR3 makes a read error likely. The V call is TRBV5-6, the J call TRBJ1-2, with 7 positions matching TRBD1. V lost 5 bases, J lost 2 bases, and 6 bases stayed unmatched. CDR1 SGHDT and CDR2 YYEEEE come from the germline V gene. This CDR3 contains 14 residues. The chain's CDR3 is CASSTGQPNYGYTL. The CDR3 DNA reads TGTGCCAGCAGTACGGGACAGCCCAACTATGGCTACACCCTC.

This clonotype showed up just a few times. V and J are TRBV29-1 and TRBJ1-2, with D perhaps TRBD1 (5 bases). The CDR3 consists of 11 residues. V gave up 8 bases and J gave up 8 bases, with 15 bases separating them. Germline values: CDR1 SQVTM, CDR2 ANQGSEA. DNA of the CDR3: TGCAGCTCTTGGGGCGGGGAGGGCTACACCTTC. The encoded protein is CSSWGGEGYTF.

The chain uses TRBV6-5 and TRBJ1-2, with D unclear. V was trimmed by 6 bases and J by 4 bases, leaving 9 bases between them. The germline V gene has CDR1 MNHEY and CDR2 SVGAGI. This CDR3 has 12 amino acids. The CDR3 region is CASSQRGYGYTF. The CDR3 DNA follows: TGTGCCAGCAGCCAAAGAGGCTATGGCTACACCTTC.

This chain uses TRBV2 with TRBJ1-1, with D perhaps TRBD1 (5 bases). The CDR3 runs to 15 residues. CDR1 and CDR2 (germline): SNHLY, FYNNEI. Trimming left V 4 bases short and J 0 bases short, with 12 bases between. As DNA, the CDR3 is TGTGCCAGCAGTGGACCGGGGGGACTGAACACTGAAGCTTTCTTT. It yields the protein CASSGPGGLNTEAFF.

Remarks on this clonotype: A much larger clone differs from this one at a single base, so this may be a read error. The chain links TRBV7-9 to TRBJ2-3, with 7 bases identical to TRBD2. In germline, CDR1 is SEHNR, CDR2 FQNEAQ (reference sequence). The CDR3 is made up of 12 amino acids. In nucleotides, the CDR3 is TGTGCCAGCAGCTCAATACGGGAGGCGCAGTGTTTT. Encoded protein: CASSSIREAQCF.

This clonotype was counted many times. The V gene is TRBV13, the J gene TRBJ1-1, with TRBD1 identical over 7 bases. The CDR3 spans 16 residues. Germline V gene data show CDR1 as PRHDT and CDR2 as FYEKMQ (reference sequence). V lost 2 bases and J lost 4; bases outside the gene matches: 10. The CDR3 is CASSLKTGIGTTEAFF. CDR3 DNA: TGTGCCAGCAGCTTAAAGACAGGGATTGGAACCACTGAAGCTTTCTTT.

Turning to this clonotype: A single base separates this from a much larger clone, so it may be a read error. In DNA form, the CDR3 reads TGTGCCAGCAGTGATGGGCGGGGCTCCAATGAGCAGTTCTTC. Its protein product is CASSDGRGSNEQFF. This sequence joins TRBV2 and TRBJ2-1, with a weak D call TRBD2 (6 bases). The CDR3 spans 14 residues. V lost 3 bases, J lost 6 bases, and 12 bases lay in between. Germline V gives CDR1 SNHLY, CDR2 FYNNEI. Filled out from reference TRBV2 and TRBJ2-1, the complete variable domain reads EPEVTQTPSHQVTQMGQEVILRCVPISNHLYFYWYRQILGQKVEFLVSFYNNEISEKSEIFDDQFSVERPDGSNFTLKIRSTKLEDSAMYFCASSDGRGSNEQFFGPGTRLTVL.

This clonotype has a handful of counts. This chain connects TRBV5-6 to TRBJ1-2, with D unresolved. The CDR3 extends over 14 amino acids. V lost 4 bases to trimming and J lost 4 bases, with 14 bases between them. Germline V gives CDR1 SGHDT, CDR2 YYEEEE. The CDR3 sequence: CASSLETVFYGYTF. The DNA of the CDR3 is TGTGCCAGCAGCCTGGAGACGGTATTCTATGGCTACACCTTC. Variable domain in full (rest from reference TRBV5-6 and TRBJ1-2): DAGVTQSPTHLIKTRGQQVTLRCSPKSGHDTVSWYQQALGQGPQFIFQYYEEEERQRGNFPDRFSGHQFPNYSSELNVNALLLGDSALYLCASSLETVFYGYTFGSGTRLTVV.

The rearrangement links TRBV10-3 to TRBJ2-2; D possibly corresponds to TRBD2 (6 bases). The germline V and J ends were trimmed by 8 bases and 4 bases, with 8 bases remaining between them. The CDR3 contains 12 residues. CDR1 is ENHRY, CDR2 SYGVKD, per germline. The DNA of the CDR3 is TGTGCCATCGGGGGAGGCACCGGGGAGCTGTTTTTT. Translation gives CAIGGGTGELFF.

The chain is built from TRBV29-1 and TRBJ2-3; possible D gene TRBD2, 5 bases. The germline CDR1 and CDR2 sequences are SQVTM and ANQGSEA. The CDR3 is 15 amino acids. V was clipped by 5 bases and J by 4 bases, with 19 bases between them. The CDR3 loop is CSVRGLMGNPDTQYF. The CDR3 DNA is TGCAGCGTTAGAGGGCTCATGGGGAACCCAGATACGCAGTATTTT.

V gene TRBV20-1 combines with J gene TRBJ1-2; 7 nucleotides agree with TRBD1. Germline CDR1 reads DFQATT; CDR2 reads SNEGSKA (reference sequence). The CDR3 is made up of 12 amino acids. V lost 8 bases and J lost 2; bases outside the gene matches: 5. The CDR3 nucleotides are TGCAGTCCAGGGGGAGGGAACTATGGCTACACCTTC. Protein: CSPGGGNYGYTF.

The gene calls are TRBV7-8 and TRBJ1-1; D is ambiguous. The CDR3 runs to 13 residues. V lost 5 bases and J lost 5, with 12 bases in between. Germline V lookup: CDR1 SGHVS, CDR2 FQNEAQ. The CDR3 DNA sequence: TGTGCCAGCAGCCACCGGGGTTTGACTGAAGCTTTCTTT. Its translation is CASSHRGLTEAFF.